The rows below give T cell receptor beta chains drawn from one sample of a study of T cells expressing NK-cell markers. TCRdb reworked the 5' RACE reads into one entry per CDR3 protein, no DNA. This table holds approximately 420,000 distinct CDR3 sequences. The sequenced sample consisted of blood T cells: a sorted CD56 or NKG2C T cell subset, CD4+ or CD8+ T cells, or bulk PBMC T cells (not recorded which). The receptors were sampled from a woman between 45 and 60 years old in good health. Each CDR3 is given with its conserved first and last residue.

TRBV18	TRBJ2-1	CASSPTEPPVREFF
TRBV12-3/TRBV12-4	TRBJ2-3	CASSWAGDTQYF
TRBV20-1	TRBJ1-2	CSARDVQGGGYTF
TRBV27	TRBJ2-1	CASSLNLAGGPNEQFF
TRBV15	TRBJ1-2	CATSRPSGESGYTF
TRBV24-1	TRBJ2-1	CATSGTFPGLKNNEQFF
TRBV5-1	TRBJ2-1	CASSRQASYNEQFF
TRBV19	TRBJ2-1	CASSIFLGLAGGIGNEQFF
TRBV5-1	TRBJ2-1	CASSRGSTGANEQFF
TRBV5-5	TRBJ2-1	CASSSAPTLYNEQFF
TRBV15	TRBJ2-3	CATSRDPFTDTQYF
TRBV14	TRBJ2-7	CASSLGLAGRFTEQYF
TRBV11-3	TRBJ2-5	CASSTTKQGWQETQYF
TRBV11-3	TRBJ2-1	CASSLEMTGHEQFF
TRBV25-1	TRBJ1-2	CASSPSTNYGYTF
TRBV3-1	TRBJ2-2	CASSPRGGGGTGELFF
TRBV20-1	TRBJ2-1	CSALETGFYNEQFF
TRBV12-3/TRBV12-4	TRBJ2-2	CASSLGTGLAGGTGELFF
TRBV7-9	TRBJ2-1	CASSLVTDNEQFF
TRBV29-1	TRBJ2-7	CSVSAGGAFYEQYF
TRBV5-1	TRBJ1-4	CASSLTGFRGPREKLFF
TRBV5-1	TRBJ1-6	CASSIVRQPNSPLHF
TRBV12-3/TRBV12-4	TRBJ1-5	CASSEDRRKPQHF
TRBV7-9	TRBJ1-1	CASSSDTAPTEAFF
TRBV20-1	TRBJ1-2	CSATPDRENYGYTF
TRBV12-5	TRBJ1-3	CASGLDHRGNSGNTIYF
TRBV20-1	TRBJ2-3	CSARVPYGGRARDTQYF
TRBV6-6	TRBJ2-1	CASSYSGEMWGILVYEQFF
TRBV7-8	TRBJ2-3	CASNSWDPLADTQYF
TRBV6-2/TRBV6-3	TRBJ2-6	CASSRQGVPMGGANVLTF